These 28 T cell receptor beta chains came from one sample sequenced in a study of T-cell memory formation after mild COVID-19. TCRdb re-derived calls from the 5' RACE reads in MiXCR, one entry per CDR3 protein. The sample contains about 84,000 distinct CDR3 sequences, approximately 15% of which appear only once. Sequenced: PBMCs or a T cell subset sorted from them (not recorded which). The receptors stem from an adult woman who had mild COVID-19 (a few samples of this study predate the infection). Cell type and time point are not known.

The V call is TRBV7-8, the J call TRBJ2-4, with 14 bases that match TRBD2. V gave up 1 base and J gave up 2 bases; unmatched junction bases: 13. CDR1 is SGHVS and CDR2 is FQNEAQ in the germline V gene. This CDR3 is built from 21 residues. CDR3 DNA: TGTGCCAGCAGCTTAGGGCGGGCGACTAGCGGGAGGGGGGGCCCCAAAAACATTCAGTACTTC. Protein product: CASSLGRATSGRGGPKNIQYF.

The rearrangement links TRBV29-1 to TRBJ2-1; D perhaps matches TRBD2 (5 bases). Germline loops: CDR1 SQVTM, CDR2 ANQGSEA. This CDR3 region has 16 residues. V was trimmed by 2 bases and J by 4 bases, leaving 18 bases between them. The CDR3 bases are TGCAGCGTTGAACTACCCCGGGTAGCGTCTTACAATGAGCAGTTCTTC. As protein: CSVELPRVASYNEQFF.

V and J are TRBV7-6 and TRBJ2-3, with D unclear. Germline V gene lookup returns CDR1 SGHVS and CDR2 FNYEAQ. V shed 6 bases and J shed 0 bases, with 16 bases lying between them. The length of the CDR3 is 16 residues. The CDR3 spells CASRWTEIPSTDTQYF. CDR3 nucleotide sequence: TGTGCCAGCAGATGGACCGAAATTCCTAGCACAGATACGCAGTATTTT.

The chain links TRBV29-1 to TRBJ1-1; D is unresolved. CDR1 is SQVTM, CDR2 ANQGSEA, per germline. The CDR3 is made up of 13 amino acids. V was cut by 7 bases and J by 0 bases, with 12 bases left in between. The CDR3 DNA sequence: TGCAGCGCCGCGGAGGGAATGAACACTGAAGCTTTCTTT. Translating it yields CSAAEGMNTEAFF.

The V and J genes are TRBV4-3 and TRBJ2-4, with a weak D call TRBD1 (6 bases). V was cut by 0 bases and J by 8 bases, with 17 bases left in between. Germline-derived CDR1 and CDR2 are LGHNA and YSLEER. This CDR3 has 16 amino acids. The CDR3 nucleotides read TGCGCCAGCAGCCAAGACCTGGGGGCGGGTTGGGACATTCAGTACTTC. Its translation: CASSQDLGAGWDIQYF.

This clonotype has more than one count but fewer than ten. The gene calls are TRBV11-2 and TRBJ1-3, with 11 bases identical to TRBD1. CDR1 SGHAT and CDR2 FQNNGV come from the germline V gene. The CDR3 consists of 14 residues. With V trimmed by 3 bases and J by 7 bases, 2 bases remained unmatched. The CDR3 here is CASSFGTGGNTIYF. CDR3 nucleotides: TGTGCCAGCAGCTTCGGGACAGGGGGGAACACCATATATTTT.

This clonotype was detected only a few times. The chain combines TRBV7-9 with TRBJ2-1, with TRBD1 identical over 9 bases. CDR3 length equals 14 residues. Germline V gene lookup returns CDR1 SEHNR and CDR2 FQNEAQ (reference sequence). V lost 4 bases, J lost 16 bases, and 14 bases stayed unmatched. The CDR3 DNA sequence: TGTGCCAGCAGCTCCAGTAACCGGGACAGGGCATCCTTCTTC. This codes for CASSSSNRDRASFF.

The J gene is TRBJ2-2, the V gene TRBV12-3 or TRBV12-4; D call uncertain. This CDR3 contains 13 residues. V shed 5 bases and J shed 8 bases, with 12 bases lying between them. CDR3 DNA: TGTGCCAGCAGTCTAGGACCTTTAGGGGAGCTGTTTTTT. Its protein product is CASSLGPLGELFF.

V and J are TRBV13 and TRBJ1-3; a weak D match, TRBD1 (6 bases). V dropped 4 bases and J dropped 0 bases, with 10 bases sitting between them. Per the germline V gene, CDR1 is PRHDT and CDR2 is FYEKMQ (reference sequence). The CDR3 has 15 amino acids. This CDR3 is CASSSRGDSGNTIYF. The CDR3 region has the DNA TGTGCCAGCAGCTCCAGGGGCGACTCTGGAAACACCATATATTTT. Filled out from reference TRBV13 and TRBJ1-3, the complete variable domain reads AAGVIQSPRHLIKEKRETATLKCYPIPRHDTVYWYQQGPGQDPQFLISFYEKMQSDKGSIPDRFSAQQFSDYHSELNMSSLELGDSALYFCASSSRGDSGNTIYFGEGSWLTVV.

This rearrangement joins TRBV10-3 to TRBJ1-2; no definite D call. This CDR3 is built from 13 residues. Per germline, CDR1 ENHRY and CDR2 SYGVKD. V was clipped by 7 bases and J by 2 bases, with 11 bases between them. The CDR3 region is CAITTGNNYGYTF. CDR3 DNA: TGTGCCATCACTACCGGGAACAACTATGGCTACACCTTC.

The chain's CDR3 is CASSPEGTRTEAFF. Written as DNA, the CDR3 is TGTGCCAGCAGTCCAGAGGGTACCCGCACTGAAGCTTTCTTT. The chain recombines TRBV27 with TRBJ1-1; unclear D gene. Germline V CDR1 and CDR2: MNHEY, SMNVEV (reference sequence). With 5 bases removed from V and 4 bases from J, the gap between germline ends came to 14 bases. This CDR3 region has 14 residues.

This clonotype was detected a few times. V and J are TRBV5-1 and TRBJ2-5; D gene uncertain. V was trimmed by 4 bases and J by 4 bases, leaving 14 bases between them. This CDR3 contains 14 residues. The germline CDR1 and CDR2 sequences are SGHRS and YFSETQ. CDR3 bases: TGCGCCAGCAGCGATCTACTCATGGGAGAGACCCAGTACTTC. Protein sequence: CASSDLLMGETQYF. The full variable domain, completed using reference TRBV5-1 and TRBJ2-5, is KAGVTQTPRYLIKTRGQQVTLSCSPISGHRSVSWYQQTPGQGLQFLFEYFSETQRNKGNFPGRFSGRQFSNSRSEMNVSTLELGDSALYLCASSDLLMGETQYFGPGTRLLVL.

This clonotype was detected only a few times. This chain joins TRBV13 and TRBJ2-1; 11 nucleotides line up with TRBD1. This CDR3 is 15 amino acids long. V was pared by 0 bases and J by 5 bases, with 0 bases of the junction left unmatched. The germline CDR1 and CDR2 sequences are PRHDT and FYEKMQ (reference sequence). In nucleotides, the CDR3 is TGTGCCAGCAGCTTAGGGGGACAGGGGGACAATGAGCAGTTCTTC. Amino acid sequence: CASSLGGQGDNEQFF.

This clonotype came up a few times. The chain has TRBV15 and TRBJ1-4; D is uncertain. Trimming shortened V by 8 bases and J by 7 bases, and 11 bases separated the two germline ends. CDR1 is LNHNV and CDR2 is YYDKDF in the germline V gene (reference sequence). The CDR3 spans 12 residues. The CDR3 coding sequence is TGTGCCACCTCCCCGGGTGGTGAAAAACTGTTTTTT. This codes for CATSPGGEKLFF.

This clonotype was seen at least ten times. The genes are TRBV7-6 and TRBJ2-5, with D tentatively TRBD1 or TRBD2 (7 bases each). CDR1 and CDR2 (germline): SGHVS, FNYEAQ. V lost 1 base and J lost 6, with 15 bases in between. The CDR3 spans 15 residues. The CDR3 here is CASSLEAGDRQTQYF. The DNA of the CDR3 is TGTGCCAGCAGCTTAGAGGCGGGGGACAGACAGACCCAGTACTTC.

This clonotype was counted only a few times. The chain combines TRBV9 with TRBJ2-7; 8 bases line up with TRBD1. The CDR3 consists of 15 residues. CDR1 and CDR2 from the germline V gene are SGDLS and YYNGEE. V was clipped by 6 bases and J by 2 bases; unmatched bases: 10. This CDR3 is CASNEQGELAYEQYF. CDR3 bases: TGTGCCAGCAACGAACAGGGGGAACTCGCCTACGAGCAGTACTTC.

This clonotype was found a few times. This rearrangement joins TRBV5-1 to TRBJ2-7, with 7 bases lining up with TRBD2. Germline V gene lookup returns CDR1 SGHRS and CDR2 YFSETQ. The CDR3 extends over 13 amino acids. The ends lost 3 bases at V and 2 bases at J; junction bases unmatched: 2. This CDR3 reads CASSWTSAYEQYF. DNA of the CDR3: TGCGCCAGCAGCTGGACTAGTGCCTACGAGCAGTACTTC.

The chain carries TRBV29-1 and TRBJ2-1; no reliable D call. CDR1 SQVTM and CDR2 ANQGSEA come from the germline V gene. The CDR3 spans 11 residues. The V end lost 3 bases, the J end lost 3 bases, and 3 bases lay between the germline ends. The CDR3 is CSVEDYNEQFF. CDR3 nucleotide sequence: TGCAGCGTTGAGGACTACAATGAGCAGTTCTTC.

V gene TRBV7-9 combines with J gene TRBJ1-5, with D possibly being TRBD1 (5 bases). The ends were cut back, 5 bases at V and 6 bases at J, with 17 bases in the middle. Germline CDR1 is SEHNR and CDR2 is FQNEAQ (reference sequence). This CDR3 spans 15 amino acids. CDR3 in DNA: TGTGCCAGCAGCCCGCGCGAGGGGATTTGTCAGCCCCAGCATTTT. Protein: CASSPREGICQPQHF.

A few counts support this clonotype. The V gene is TRBV13, the J gene TRBJ2-1; 8 positions agree with TRBD2. In germline, CDR1 is PRHDT, CDR2 FYEKMQ (reference sequence). Unmatched junction bases numbered 6, after V lost 8 bases and J lost 9 bases. The CDR3 loop spans 12 amino acids. The CDR3 protein is CASRSGVIEQFF. For the CDR3, the DNA is TGTGCCAGCCGTAGCGGGGTAATTGAGCAGTTCTTC.

This clonotype has a handful of counts. This sequence joins TRBV4-3 and TRBJ2-4; the D is unclear. Germline assignment: CDR1 LGHNA and CDR2 YSLEER. The CDR3 runs to 15 residues. Trimming removed 0 bases from V and 13 bases from J, with 19 bases in between. The CDR3 here is CASSQDRQLEVPQYF. CDR3 DNA sequence: TGCGCCAGCAGCCAAGATAGGCAGTTGGAAGTTCCCCAGTACTTC.

This CDR3 reads CSVEDEGTGAVEQYF. The CDR3 coding sequence is TGCAGCGTTGAAGATGAGGGGACAGGGGCGGTCGAGCAGTACTTC. This chain links TRBV29-1 with TRBJ2-7, with 10 bases that match TRBD1. This CDR3 is built from 15 residues. V lost 0 bases and J lost 6; bases outside the gene matches: 8. Germline CDR1 SQVTM, CDR2 ANQGSEA.

There are a few counts of this clonotype. V gene TRBV7-8 combines with J gene TRBJ2-1; D unclear. The length of the CDR3 is 13 residues. V was pared by 5 bases and J by 4 bases, with 9 bases between. The germline V gene encodes CDR1 SGHVS and CDR2 FQNEAQ. The CDR3 DNA is TGTGCCAGCAGCCCCTTCGGGTACAATGAGCAGTTCTTC. Translation: CASSPFGYNEQFF.

The rearrangement uses TRBV5-1 and TRBJ2-7; weak D call: TRBD1 (6 bases). Trimming stripped 0 bases from V and 2 bases from J, with 9 bases between. The germline CDR1 and CDR2 sequences are SGHRS and YFSETQ. The CDR3 totals 14 residues. CDR3 residues: CASSLGTATYEQYF. In DNA form, the CDR3 reads TGCGCCAGCAGCTTGGGGACAGCTACCTACGAGCAGTACTTC.

This clonotype was seen a few times. This CDR3 is CASSPSFGGSEAFF. The CDR3 DNA is TGTGCCAGCAGTCCGAGCTTTGGGGGGTCGGAAGCTTTCTTT. The chain joins TRBV7-9 to TRBJ1-1; D might be TRBD1 (5 bases). This CDR3 has 14 residues. The germline V and J ends were trimmed by 6 bases and 8 bases, with 19 bases remaining between them. Germline V gene sequence: CDR1 SEHNR, CDR2 FQNEAQ (reference sequence).

The V gene is TRBV15, the J gene TRBJ2-1, with D unresolved. Germline values: CDR1 LNHNV, CDR2 YYDKDF (reference sequence). CDR3 length: 16 residues. V was pared by 2 bases and J by 2 bases, with 13 bases between. The CDR3 spells CATSRHPRPPYNEQFF. The CDR3 nucleotides read TGTGCCACCAGCAGACACCCTAGGCCCCCCTACAATGAGCAGTTCTTC.

The gene calls are TRBV12-3 or TRBV12-4 and TRBJ2-1, with D possibly matching TRBD1 (6 bases). V gave up 6 bases and J gave up 0 bases, with 15 bases separating them. There are 16 residues in the CDR3. The CDR3 loop is CASRTKTGSSYNEQFF. The CDR3 nucleotides are TGTGCCAGCAGAACTAAGACAGGCAGCTCCTACAATGAGCAGTTCTTC.

This clonotype has only a few counts. CDR3 bases: TGTGCCAGCAGCTCCCGGGACAGGGGCTCCTACAAAAACATTCAGTACTTC. Translation gives CASSSRDRGSYKNIQYF. The chain carries TRBV7-2 and TRBJ2-4; 10 bases align to TRBD1. Germline CDR1 is SGHTA and CDR2 is FQGNSA. V dropped 4 bases and J dropped 3; count of bases not matched to a gene: 9. The CDR3 has 17 amino acids.